The clone carrying this T cell receptor (beta chain) was counted many times. These data originate in a study of early T cells in non-severe SARS-CoV-2 infection. Study at large: Unsorted whole-blood RNA was sequenced in bulk, leaving chains unpaired.

Attached unique molecular identifiers marked individual cDNA molecules. TCRdb itself ran the 5' RACE reads through MiXCR, one entry per CDR3 protein. The sample lists about 31,000 distinct CDR3 sequences; 5% to 6% were seen once. V was shortened by 3 bases and J by 2 bases, with 8 bases between the two germline ends. In germline, CDR1 is DFQATT, CDR2 SNEGSKA (reference sequence). CDR3 length equals 13 residues. This sequence was found in an adult who was a healthcare worker with PCR-confirmed SARS-CoV-2 infection or an uninfected control (not recorded which). Sequencing was performed on whole blood. V is TRBV20-1 and J is TRBJ1-3; D remains ambiguous. The CDR3 DNA sequence: TGCAGTGCTAGGGGTCCTCCTGGAAACACCATATATTTT. Residues: CSARGPPGNTIYF.